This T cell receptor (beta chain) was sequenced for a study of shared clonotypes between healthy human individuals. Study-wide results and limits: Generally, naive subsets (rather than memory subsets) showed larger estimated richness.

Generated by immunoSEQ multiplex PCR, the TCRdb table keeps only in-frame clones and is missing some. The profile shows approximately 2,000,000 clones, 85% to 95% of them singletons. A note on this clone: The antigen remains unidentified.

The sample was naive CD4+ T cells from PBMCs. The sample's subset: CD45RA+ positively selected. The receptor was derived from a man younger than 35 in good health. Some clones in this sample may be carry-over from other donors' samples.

Here the CDR3 reads CASSHSPGTGTGNEQFF. Written as DNA, the CDR3 is TGCGCCAGCAGCCATTCCCCCGGGACAGGGACTGGAAATGAGCAGTTCTTC. This sequence joins TRBV4-1 and TRBJ2-1; 9 bases agree with TRBD1. Germline CDR1 reads MGHRA; CDR2 reads YSYEKL. J gave up 7 bases and V 3 bases, and 13 bases lay outside the gene matches. The CDR3 has 17 amino acids.